This T cell receptor beta chain was sequenced during a study of monozygotic twins with cystic fibrosis. Overall study: With about 15 PCR cycles, barcoded libraries came from approximately 2.7 micrograms of fragmented DNA. Study-level results: Monozygotic CF twin pairs shared significantly more nucleotide-identical clonotypes than unrelated CF individuals did.

From germline, CDR1 is DFQATT and CDR2 SNEGSKA (reference sequence). V gave up 6 bases and J gave up 7 bases, with 12 bases separating them. The CDR3 runs 11 residues. Here immunoSEQ multiplex PCR was the method, and the copy in TCRdb shows in-frame clones only, minus some. The repertoire holds just under 20,000 clones, about 90% seen once, with roughly 1.4% in the top ten. Only a few counts were recorded for this clone. Its antigen is as yet unknown. V usage is TRBV20-1 and J usage is TRBJ1-1, with D possibly being TRBD1 (6 bases). Specimen: blood. The clonotype originates from a girl aged 2-9 years with cystic fibrosis. The CDR3 DNA is TGCAGTGCCACCGACAGGATTGAAGCTTTCTTT. Protein product: CSATDRIEAFF.